This entry lists 4 T cell receptor beta chains sequenced from one sample in a study of blood T cell repertoires in COVID-19. Sequencing used immunoSEQ multiplex PCR; TCRdb keeps in-frame clones, though not all of them. The sample has fewer than 120,000 clones, roughly four fifths seen once; the top ten hold about 15%. The sequenced material came from peripheral blood. The receptor source for this set is a woman aged 60-75 years with acute or convalescent COVID-19.

The chain is built from TRBV12-3 or TRBV12-4 and TRBJ1-4; 7 positions match TRBD1. Trimming removed 4 bases from V and 5 bases from J; junction bases left unmatched: 1. This CDR3 is built from 13 residues. The CDR3 sequence is CASSSRGNEKLFF. DNA for the CDR3: TGTGCCAGCAGTTCCAGGGGGAATGAAAAACTGTTTTTT.

The chain couples TRBV7-2 to TRBJ2-5; TRBD1 matches at 12 bases. CDR3 length: 14 amino acids. The trim removed 5 bases at V and 6 bases at J, leaving 4 bases unmatched. CDR1 SGHTA and CDR2 FQGNSA come from the germline V gene. Here the CDR3 reads CASSLGQGAKTQYF. The CDR3, as DNA: TGTGCCAGCAGCCTGGGACAGGGGGCAAAGACCCAGTACTTC. Looking up the rest from reference TRBV7-2 and TRBJ2-5 gives the full variable domain: GAGVSQSPSNKVTEKGKDVELRCDPISGHTALYWYRQSLGQGLEFLIYFQGNSAPDKSGLPSDRFSAERTGGSVSTLTIQRTQQEDSAVYLCASSLGQGAKTQYFGPGTRLLVL.

CDR3 loop: CASSKGQGKNIQYF. DNA of the CDR3: TGTGCCAGCAGTAAGGGACAGGGCAAAAACATTCAGTACTTC. The chain employs TRBV2 and TRBJ2-4, with 9 bases matching TRBD1. Germline CDR1 reads SNHLY; CDR2 reads FYNNEI. V shed 5 bases and J 3 bases; nucleotides not matched to a gene: 2. The length of the CDR3 is 14 residues.

V is TRBV7-2 and J is TRBJ2-7, with 11 bases fitting TRBD2. CDR3 length: 15 amino acids. CDR1 and CDR2 (germline): SGHTA, FQGNSA. The V gene end was trimmed by 5 bases and the J gene end by 0 bases; junction bases not matched to a gene: 3. The CDR3: CASSVTSGASYEQYF. CDR3 DNA sequence: TGTGCCAGCAGCGTGACTAGCGGGGCCTCCTACGAGCAGTACTTC.